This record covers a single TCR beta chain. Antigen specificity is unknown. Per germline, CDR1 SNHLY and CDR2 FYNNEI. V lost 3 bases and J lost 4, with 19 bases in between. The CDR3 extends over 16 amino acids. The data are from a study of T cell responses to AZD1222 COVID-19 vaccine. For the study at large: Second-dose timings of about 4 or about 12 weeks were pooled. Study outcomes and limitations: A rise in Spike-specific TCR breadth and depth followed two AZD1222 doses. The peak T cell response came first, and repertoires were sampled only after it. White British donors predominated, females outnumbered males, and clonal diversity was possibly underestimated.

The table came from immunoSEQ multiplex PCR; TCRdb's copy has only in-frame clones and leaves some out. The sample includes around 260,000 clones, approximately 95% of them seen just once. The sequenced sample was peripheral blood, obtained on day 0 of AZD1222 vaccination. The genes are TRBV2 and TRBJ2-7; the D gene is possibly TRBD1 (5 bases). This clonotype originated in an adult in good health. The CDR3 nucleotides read TGTGCCAGCAGTGATTATGGGGCCCTTTCGGTTTACGAGCAGTACTTC. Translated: CASSDYGALSVYEQYF.